The present T cell receptor beta chain was sequenced within a study of shared clonotypes between healthy human individuals. The overall study: The plates for each donor numbered three CD4 naive, three CD4 memory, two CD8 naive and one CD8 memory.

Libraries were prepared by immunoSEQ multiplex PCR; TCRdb keeps only in-frame clonotypes and omits some of them. Seen here are about 2.3 million clones, approximately 95% observed once, and the top ten hold around 0.4%. CDR3 size: 14 residues. The germline V gene encodes CDR1 KGHSH and CDR2 LQKENI. With 1 base removed from V and 7 bases from J, the gap between germline ends came to 10 bases. The investigators split CD4+ cells into a CD45RA+ naive subset and a CD45RA-negative memory subset. The sequence was collected from a young man in good health. Some clones in this sample may be carry-over from other donors' samples. The sequenced sample was naive CD4+ T cells from PBMCs. Subset described: CD45RA+ positively selected. The chain links TRBV18 to TRBJ1-4; D is unclear. The DNA of the CDR3 is TGTGCCAGCTCACCACTAGGTGACTTTGAAAAACTGTTTTTT. Protein sequence: CASSPLGDFEKLFF.